The clone carrying this T cell receptor beta chain appeared once. Germline V gene sequence: CDR1 MDHEN, CDR2 SYDVKM. The V and J ends lost 5 bases and 0 bases, in that order; junction bases with no gene match: 6. CDR3 size: 15 residues. These data come from a study of blood T cell repertoires in COVID-19. Study-wide background: COVID-19 samples from acute and convalescent phases originated in the United States, Italy and Spain.

Participants came from fewer than 25 US areas, aged about 18 to 100 years. Only in-frame clones appear in the TCRdb table, and some are missing; sequencing was by immunoSEQ multiplex PCR. This table has over 110,000 clones, 84% appearing once. This sequence joins TRBV28 and TRBJ2-7, with 8 bases identical to TRBD1. The material sequenced was PBMCs or T cells enriched from blood (not recorded which). This receptor was obtained from a man between 40 and 49 years old with acute COVID-19. CDR3 protein: CASSPTTGASYEQYF. CDR3 bases: TGTGCCAGCAGTCCTACGACAGGGGCCTCCTACGAGCAGTACTTC.